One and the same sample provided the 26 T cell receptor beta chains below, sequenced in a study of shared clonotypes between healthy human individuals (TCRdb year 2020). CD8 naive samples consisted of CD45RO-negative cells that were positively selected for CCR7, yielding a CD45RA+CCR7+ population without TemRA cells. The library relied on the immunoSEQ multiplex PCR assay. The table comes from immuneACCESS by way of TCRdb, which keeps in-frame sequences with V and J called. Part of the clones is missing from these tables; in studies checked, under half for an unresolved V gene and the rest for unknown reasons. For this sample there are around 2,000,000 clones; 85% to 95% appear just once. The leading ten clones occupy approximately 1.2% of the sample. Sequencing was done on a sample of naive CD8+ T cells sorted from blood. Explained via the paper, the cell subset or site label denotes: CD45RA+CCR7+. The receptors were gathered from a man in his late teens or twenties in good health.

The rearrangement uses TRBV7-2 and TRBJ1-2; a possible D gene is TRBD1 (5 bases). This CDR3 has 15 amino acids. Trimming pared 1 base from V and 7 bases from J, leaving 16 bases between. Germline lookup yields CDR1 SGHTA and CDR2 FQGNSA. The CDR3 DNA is TGTGCCAGCAGCTTAGTATACCAGGGCGGCTTTGGCTACACCTTC. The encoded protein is CASSLVYQGGFGYTF.

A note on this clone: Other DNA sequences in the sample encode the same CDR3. CDR3 in DNA: TGTGCCAGTAGGCTAGCGGGAGATTACGAGCAGTACTTC. Translated, it gives CASRLAGDYEQYF. The chain recombines TRBV19 with TRBJ2-7, with 10 bases matching TRBD2. V was pared by 6 bases and J by 4 bases, with 3 bases of the junction left unmatched. The CDR3 contains 13 residues. CDR1 LNHDA and CDR2 SQIVND come from the germline V gene (reference sequence).

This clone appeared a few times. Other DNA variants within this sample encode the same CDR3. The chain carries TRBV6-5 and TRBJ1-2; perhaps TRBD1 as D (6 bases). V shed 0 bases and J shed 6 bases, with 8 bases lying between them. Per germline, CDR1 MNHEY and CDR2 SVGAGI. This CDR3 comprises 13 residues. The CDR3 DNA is TGTGCCAGCAGTTACTCAGGGGGAGATGGCTACACCTTC. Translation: CASSYSGGDGYTF.

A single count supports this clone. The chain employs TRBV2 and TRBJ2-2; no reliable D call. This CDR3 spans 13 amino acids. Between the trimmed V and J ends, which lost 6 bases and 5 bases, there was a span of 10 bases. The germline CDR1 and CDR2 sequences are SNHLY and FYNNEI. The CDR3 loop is CASRPLNTGELFF. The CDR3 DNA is TGTGCCAGCAGACCCCTGAATACCGGGGAGCTGTTTTTT.

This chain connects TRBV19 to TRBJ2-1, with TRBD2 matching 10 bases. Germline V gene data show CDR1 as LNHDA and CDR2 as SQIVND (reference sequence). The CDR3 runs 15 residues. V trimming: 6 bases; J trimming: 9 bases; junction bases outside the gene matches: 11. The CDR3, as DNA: TGTGCCAGTAGCTTACTAGCGGGGACAGTGGGTGAGCAGTTCTTC. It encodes CASSLLAGTVGEQFF.

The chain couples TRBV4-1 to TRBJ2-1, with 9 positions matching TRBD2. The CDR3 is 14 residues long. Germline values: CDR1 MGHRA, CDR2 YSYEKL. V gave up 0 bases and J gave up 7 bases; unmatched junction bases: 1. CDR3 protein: CASSQERGGNEQFF. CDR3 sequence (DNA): TGCGCCAGCAGCCAAGAGCGGGGGGGGAATGAGCAGTTCTTC.

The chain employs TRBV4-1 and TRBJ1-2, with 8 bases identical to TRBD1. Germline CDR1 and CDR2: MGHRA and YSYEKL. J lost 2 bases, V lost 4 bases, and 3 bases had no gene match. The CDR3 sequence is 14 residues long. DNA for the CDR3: TGCGCCAGCAGCCCTCGGACAGGGAACTATGGCTACACCTTC. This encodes CASSPRTGNYGYTF.

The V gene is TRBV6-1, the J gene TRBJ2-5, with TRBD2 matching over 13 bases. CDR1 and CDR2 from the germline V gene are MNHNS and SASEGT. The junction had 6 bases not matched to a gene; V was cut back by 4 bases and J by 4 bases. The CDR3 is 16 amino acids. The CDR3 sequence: CASSGRLAGGLETQYF. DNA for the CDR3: TGTGCCAGCAGTGGGCGACTAGCGGGGGGCCTAGAGACCCAGTACTTC.

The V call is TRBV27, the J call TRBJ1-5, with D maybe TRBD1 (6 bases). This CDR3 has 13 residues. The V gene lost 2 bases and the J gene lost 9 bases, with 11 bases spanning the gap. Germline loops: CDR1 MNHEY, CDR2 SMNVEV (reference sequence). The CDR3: CASSLAGAGPQHF. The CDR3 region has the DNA TGTGCCAGCAGTTTAGCGGGGGCGGGGCCCCAGCATTTT.

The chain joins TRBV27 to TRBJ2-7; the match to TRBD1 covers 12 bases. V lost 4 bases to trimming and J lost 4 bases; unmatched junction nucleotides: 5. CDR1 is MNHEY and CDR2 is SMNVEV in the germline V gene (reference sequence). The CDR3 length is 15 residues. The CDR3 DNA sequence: TGTGCCAGCAGTTCCGGGACAGGGGGCTTGTACGAGCAGTACTTC. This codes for CASSSGTGGLYEQYF.

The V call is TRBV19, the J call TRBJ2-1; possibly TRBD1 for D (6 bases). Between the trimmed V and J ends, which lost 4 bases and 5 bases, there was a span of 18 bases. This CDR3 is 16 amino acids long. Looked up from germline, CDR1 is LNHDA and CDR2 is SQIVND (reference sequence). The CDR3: CASSTPGEGFDNEQFF. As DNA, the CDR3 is TGTGCCAGTAGTACACCAGGGGAAGGGTTCGACAATGAGCAGTTCTTC.

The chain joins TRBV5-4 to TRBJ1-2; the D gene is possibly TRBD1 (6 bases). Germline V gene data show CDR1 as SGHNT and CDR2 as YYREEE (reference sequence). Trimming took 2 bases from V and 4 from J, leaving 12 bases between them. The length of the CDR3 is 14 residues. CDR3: CASSFFGGSYGYTF. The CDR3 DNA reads TGTGCCAGCAGCTTCTTCGGGGGCAGCTATGGCTACACCTTC. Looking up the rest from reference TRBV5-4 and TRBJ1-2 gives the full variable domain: ETGVTQSPTHLIKTRGQQVTLRCSSQSGHNTVSWYQQALGQGPQFIFQYYREEENGRGNFPPRFSGLQFPNYSSELNVNALELDDSALYLCASSFFGGSYGYTFGSGTRLTVV.

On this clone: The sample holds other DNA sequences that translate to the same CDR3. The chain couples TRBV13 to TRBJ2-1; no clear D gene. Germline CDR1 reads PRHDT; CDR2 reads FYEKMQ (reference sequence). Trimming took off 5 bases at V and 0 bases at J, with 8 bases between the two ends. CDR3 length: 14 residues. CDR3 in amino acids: CASSPPSSYNEQFF. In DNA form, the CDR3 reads TGTGCCAGCAGCCCCCCCAGCTCCTACAATGAGCAGTTCTTC. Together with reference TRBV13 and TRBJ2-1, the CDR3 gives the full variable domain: AAGVIQSPRHLIKEKRETATLKCYPIPRHDTVYWYQQGPGQDPQFLISFYEKMQSDKGSIPDRFSAQQFSDYHSELNMSSLELGDSALYFCASSPPSSYNEQFFGPGTRLTVL.

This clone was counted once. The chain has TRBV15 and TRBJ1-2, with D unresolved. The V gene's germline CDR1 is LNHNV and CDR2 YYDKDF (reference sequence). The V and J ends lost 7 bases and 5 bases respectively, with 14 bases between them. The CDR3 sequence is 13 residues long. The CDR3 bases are TGTGCCACCAAAGAGGACGGGGTTTATGGCTACACCTTC. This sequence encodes CATKEDGVYGYTF.

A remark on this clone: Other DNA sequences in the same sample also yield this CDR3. This CDR3 is CASSLVPIDSYEQYF. In DNA, the CDR3 is TGTGCCAGCAGCTTAGTGCCAATAGACAGTTACGAGCAGTACTTC. The V call is TRBV11-2, the J call TRBJ2-7; the D gene is possibly TRBD1 (5 bases). The V end was cut by 1 base, the J end by 4 bases, with 14 bases between. Germline V CDR1 and CDR2: SGHAT, FQNNGV. The CDR3 covers 15 residues.

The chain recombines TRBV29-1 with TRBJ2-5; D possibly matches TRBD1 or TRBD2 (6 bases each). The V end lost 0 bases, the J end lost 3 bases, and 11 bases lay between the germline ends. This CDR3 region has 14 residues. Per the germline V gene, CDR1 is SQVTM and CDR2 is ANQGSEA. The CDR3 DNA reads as TGCAGCGTTGAAGAAGGAGGGGGTGAAGAGACCCAGTACTTC. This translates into CSVEEGGGEETQYF.

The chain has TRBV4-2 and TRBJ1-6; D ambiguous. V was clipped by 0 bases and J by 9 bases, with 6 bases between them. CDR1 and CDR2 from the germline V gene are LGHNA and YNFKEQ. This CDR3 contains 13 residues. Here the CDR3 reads CASSQEAGSPLHF. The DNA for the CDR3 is TGTGCCAGCAGCCAAGAGGCAGGTTCACCCCTCCACTTT.

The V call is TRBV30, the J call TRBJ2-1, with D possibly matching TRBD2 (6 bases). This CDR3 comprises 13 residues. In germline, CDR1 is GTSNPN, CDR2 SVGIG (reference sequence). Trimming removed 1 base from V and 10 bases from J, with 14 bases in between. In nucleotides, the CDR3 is TGTGCCTGGAGTGCAGAAATTGCGGGGGAGCAGTTCTTC. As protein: CAWSAEIAGEQFF.

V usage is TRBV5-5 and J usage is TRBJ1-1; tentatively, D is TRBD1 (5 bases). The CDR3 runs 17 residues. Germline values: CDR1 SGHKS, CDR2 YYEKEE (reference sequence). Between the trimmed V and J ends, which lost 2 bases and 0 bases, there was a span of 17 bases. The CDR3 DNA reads TGTGCCAGCAGCTTTTCAGGGCCATCCCAATTGAACACTGAAGCTTTCTTT. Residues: CASSFSGPSQLNTEAFF. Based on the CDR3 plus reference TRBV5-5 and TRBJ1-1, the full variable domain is DAGVTQSPTHLIKTRGQQVTLRCSPISGHKSVSWYQQVLGQGPQFIFQYYEKEERGRGNFPDRFSARQFPNYSSELNVNALLLGDSALYLCASSFSGPSQLNTEAFFGQGTRLTVV.

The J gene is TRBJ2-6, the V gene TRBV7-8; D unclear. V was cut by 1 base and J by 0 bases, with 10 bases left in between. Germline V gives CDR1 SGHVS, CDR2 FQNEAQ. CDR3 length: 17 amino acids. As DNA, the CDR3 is TGTGCCAGCAGCTTAGAGTTATGGAACTCTGGGGCCAACGTCCTGACTTTC. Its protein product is CASSLELWNSGANVLTF. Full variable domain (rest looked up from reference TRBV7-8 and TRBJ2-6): GAGVSQSPRYKVAKRGQDVALRCDPISGHVSLFWYQQALGQGPEFLTYFQNEAQLDKSGLPSDRFFAERPEGSVSTLKIQRTQQEDSAVYLCASSLELWNSGANVLTFGAGSRLTVL.

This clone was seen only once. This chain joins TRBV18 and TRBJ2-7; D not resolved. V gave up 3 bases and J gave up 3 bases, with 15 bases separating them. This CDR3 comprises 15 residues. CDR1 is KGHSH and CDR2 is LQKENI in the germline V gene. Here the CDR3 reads CASSPGRNPSYEQYF. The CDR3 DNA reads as TGTGCCAGCTCACCGGGCAGAAACCCGAGCTACGAGCAGTACTTC.

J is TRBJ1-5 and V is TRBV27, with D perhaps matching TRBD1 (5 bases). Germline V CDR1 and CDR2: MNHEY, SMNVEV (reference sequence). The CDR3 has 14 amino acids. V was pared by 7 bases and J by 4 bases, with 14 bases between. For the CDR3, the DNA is TGTGCCAGCACCCCCCAAGGGGCAAATCAGCCCCAGCATTTT. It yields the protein CASTPQGANQPQHF.

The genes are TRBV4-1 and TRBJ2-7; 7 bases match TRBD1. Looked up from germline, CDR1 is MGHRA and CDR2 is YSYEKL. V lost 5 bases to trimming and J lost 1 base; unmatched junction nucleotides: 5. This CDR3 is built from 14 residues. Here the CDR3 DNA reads TGCGCCAGCAGCGATGTCAGGGGGTCCTACGAGCAGTACTTC. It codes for CASSDVRGSYEQYF.

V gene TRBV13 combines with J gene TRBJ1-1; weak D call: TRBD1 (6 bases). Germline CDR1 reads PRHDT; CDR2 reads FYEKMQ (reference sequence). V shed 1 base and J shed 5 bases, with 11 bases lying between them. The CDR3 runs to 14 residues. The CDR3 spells CASSLESRGTEAFF. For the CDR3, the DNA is TGTGCCAGCAGCTTAGAGTCCAGGGGAACTGAAGCTTTCTTT.

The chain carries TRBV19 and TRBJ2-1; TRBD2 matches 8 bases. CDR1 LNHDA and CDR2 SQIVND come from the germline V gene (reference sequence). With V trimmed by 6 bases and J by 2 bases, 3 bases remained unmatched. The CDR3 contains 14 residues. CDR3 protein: CASSDSGAYNEQFF. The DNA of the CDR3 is TGTGCCAGTAGCGATAGCGGGGCCTACAATGAGCAGTTCTTC.

CDR3 amino acids: CASSRGQGIAGELFF. The CDR3 nucleotides are TGTGCCAGCAGCCGGGGACAGGGCATCGCCGGGGAGCTGTTTTTT. The rearrangement links TRBV7-9 to TRBJ2-2; 9 positions agree with TRBD1. CDR1 is SEHNR, CDR2 FQNEAQ, per germline (reference sequence). The CDR3 has 15 residues. V gave up 5 bases and J gave up 6 bases; unmatched junction bases: 7. The variable domain in full, with the rest retrieved from reference TRBV7-9 and TRBJ2-2, is DTGVSQNPRHKITKRGQNVTFRCDPISEHNRLYWYRQTLGQGPEFLTYFQNEAQLEKSRLLSDRFSAERPKGSFSTLEIQRTEQGDSAMYLCASSRGQGIAGELFFGEGSRLTVL.